A selection of T cell receptor beta chains follows, all from one sample in a study of T cells in Graves' hyperthyroidism and ophthalmopathy. TCRdb ran MiXCR on the multiplex PCR reads and lists one entry per CDR3 protein. In the table there are about 340,000 distinct CDR3 sequences, over 20% of which are singletons. The sample was blood. These receptor sequences come from a woman between 50 and 59 years old with Graves' hyperthyroidism. CDR3s include the opening cysteine and the closing phenylalanine or tryptophan. A D gene is named only where the DNA matches it firmly. Only part of the rows carry a size: once, few, many, or a class if the clone is expanded.

D gene,clone size,J gene,V gene,CDR3 DNA,CDR3 protein
TRBD1,NA,TRBJ1-5,TRBV12-3/TRBV12-4,TGTGCCAGCAGTGTGGACAGGGCTGATCAGCCCCAGCATTTT,CASSVDRADQPQHF
NA,NA,TRBJ2-4,TRBV20-1,TGCAGTGCCCCCCCCTCGGGGAACATTCAGTACTTC,CSAPPSGNIQYF
TRBD1,NA,TRBJ1-4,TRBV29-1,TGCAGCGCCTCGACAGGGGGAGGTGAAAAACTGTTTTTT,CSASTGGGEKLFF
NA,many,TRBJ1-2,TRBV5-1,TGCGCCAGCAGCAAGGACAGTGGAGGCTACACCTTC,CASSKDSGGYTF
TRBD2,NA,TRBJ2-6,TRBV7-6,TGTGCCAGCAGCTTACTAGCGGGGGGCACTGGGGCCAACGTCCCGACTTTC,CASSLLAGGTGANVPTF
NA,NA,TRBJ2-3,TRBV5-1,TGTGCCAGCAGTGAACTAGGGGCTAGCGTAACAGATACGCAGTATTTT,CASSELGASVTDTQYF
NA,NA,TRBJ2-1,TRBV10-2,TGCGCCAGCAGCCCTCTCTATAATTACAATGAGCAGTTCTTC,CASSPLYNYNEQFF
TRBD1,few,TRBJ2-7,TRBV20-1,TGCAGTGCTCCCGGACAGGGACACTACGAGCAGTACTTC,CSAPGQGHYEQYF
NA,NA,TRBJ1-3,TRBV28,TGTGCCAGCAGCCCAGGGGTACCCTCTGGAAACACCATATATTTT,CASSPGVPSGNTIYF
NA,NA,TRBJ2-7,TRBV7-9,TGTGCCAGCAGCTTAGGAGGCAGGGGCTACGAGCAGTACTTC,CASSLGGRGYEQYF
TRBD1,many,TRBJ1-1,TRBV30,TGTGCCTGGATGTGGGGGGGACAGGAAGCTTTCTTT,CAWMWGGQEAFF
TRBD1,once,TRBJ1-2,TRBV28,TGTGCCAGCAGTTCTCACTCCCCCGGACAGGGAGGTGGCTACACCTTC,CASSSHSPGQGGGYTF
NA,NA,TRBJ1-3,TRBV5-1,TGCGCCAGCAGCTTGGCTGGGGGCGACGGAAACACCATATATTTT,CASSLAGGDGNTIYF
NA,many,TRBJ2-3,TRBV7-8,TGTGCCAGCAGCTTAGGACAGACTAGCACAGATACGCAGTATTTT,CASSLGQTSTDTQYF
NA,many,TRBJ1-1,TRBV18,TGTGCCAGCTCACCACGGCAGGCCGAAGTAGGTACTGAAGCTTTCTTT,CASSPRQAEVGTEAFF
NA,once,TRBJ1-3,TRBV11-3,TGTGCCAGCAGCTTAGACATGGGAAACACCATATATTTT,CASSLDMGNTIYF
NA,NA,TRBJ2-7,TRBV6-1,TGTGCCAGCAGTGACAGGGGGGTACACGAGCAGTACTTC,CASSDRGVHEQYF
TRBD1,NA,TRBJ2-1,TRBV19,TGTGCCAGTAGTAAACCGGACAGGGATCCCTACAATGAGCAGTTCTTC,CASSKPDRDPYNEQFF
TRBD2,NA,TRBJ2-4,TRBV20-1,TGCAGTGCTAGACTAGCGGGGAACTTGGAAAACATTCAGTACTTC,CSARLAGNLENIQYF
TRBD2,NA,TRBJ2-3,TRBV2,TGTGCCAGCAATAGCGGGATAGGTGATACGCAGTATTTT,CASNSGIGDTQYF
TRBD2,many,TRBJ2-3,TRBV5-1,TGCGCCAGCAGCCCTGATACGGGGGGGGTCACAGATACGCAGTATTTT,CASSPDTGGVTDTQYF
NA,NA,TRBJ2-6,TRBV4-1,TGCGCCAGCAGCCAAAAACTATGGAGGGCCAACGTCCTGACTTTC,CASSQKLWRANVLTF
NA,NA,TRBJ2-3,TRBV2,TGTGCCAGCAGTGAAAACGGACCTAGCACAGATACGCAGTATTTT,CASSENGPSTDTQYF
NA,NA,TRBJ2-7,TRBV4-2,TGTGCCAGCAGCCAAGATAGAGGGGTACGGGACGAGCAGTACTTC,CASSQDRGVRDEQYF
NA,NA,TRBJ1-3,TRBV30,TGTGCCTGGAGCGTAGACAGTGGCGGGGACACCATATATTTT,CAWSVDSGGDTIYF
TRBD1,many,TRBJ2-2,TRBV12-3/TRBV12-4,TGTGCCAGCAGTCCGACAGGGGAAAGGACCGGGGAGCTGTTTTTT,CASSPTGERTGELFF
NA,many,TRBJ1-2,TRBV28,TGTGCCAGCAGTCTTGGATTGGGGGATGGCTACACCTTC,CASSLGLGDGYTF
TRBD1,many,TRBJ2-7,TRBV7-2,TGTGCCAGCAGCTTCTCCCAGGGGGTGAGGGAGCAGTACTTC,CASSFSQGVREQYF
NA,NA,TRBJ2-5,TRBV13,TGTGCCAGCAGTTTATTGGGCGTCAGAGAGACCCAGTACTTC,CASSLLGVRETQYF
NA,NA,TRBJ2-7,TRBV27,TGTGCCAGCAGCCTAAATCCCTTCTACGAGCAGTACTTC,CASSLNPFYEQYF
NA,many,TRBJ2-6,TRBV7-3,TGTGCCAGCAGCTTAAATCCCGCAGGGGCTAACTCTGGGGCCAACGTCCTGACTTTC,CASSLNPAGANSGANVLTF
NA,many,TRBJ2-7,TRBV6-6,TGTGCCAGCAGTTACCCCGGGAGCGAGCAGTACTTC,CASSYPGSEQYF
TRBD1,many,TRBJ2-1,TRBV5-1,TGCGCCAGCAGCTTGGCACCGGGACAGGGGGTTGACAATGAGCAGTTCTTC,CASSLAPGQGVDNEQFF
TRBD1,many,TRBJ2-7,TRBV29-1,TGCAGCGCCCGGACAGGTCGTGGGACCTACGAGCAGTACTTC,CSARTGRGTYEQYF
NA,many,TRBJ2-3,TRBV7-9,TGTGCCAGCAGCTTAGCGATAGGGACAGATACGCAGTATTTT,CASSLAIGTDTQYF
TRBD2,NA,TRBJ2-5,TRBV18,TGTGCCAGCTCACCGGGACTAGCGGGAGTCGGCGAGACCCAGTGCTTC,CASSPGLAGVGETQCF
NA,NA,TRBJ2-1,TRBV6-1,TGTGCCAGCAGGGCCGGACTATTTACTGAGCAGTTCTTC,CASRAGLFTEQFF
NA,NA,TRBJ1-2,TRBV12-3/TRBV12-4,TGTGCCAGCAGTCGGCCAGGGGTCTCCTATGGCTACACCTTC,CASSRPGVSYGYTF
TRBD1,many,TRBJ1-5,TRBV10-2,TGCGCCAGCAGCACAGGGGACCAGCCCCAGCATTTT,CASSTGDQPQHF
TRBD2,NA,TRBJ2-1,TRBV2,TGTGCCAGCAGTGAGTGGACTAGCGGGATATACAATGAGCAGTTCTTC,CASSEWTSGIYNEQFF
TRBD2,many,TRBJ2-5,TRBV12-3/TRBV12-4,TGTGCCAGCGGACTAGCGGGGCCAGTGGAGACCCAGTACTTC,CASGLAGPVETQYF
NA,many,TRBJ2-7,TRBV6-1,TGTGCCAGCAGTGAGACAGGCTCCTACGAGCAGTACTTC,CASSETGSYEQYF
NA,many,TRBJ2-1,TRBV3-1,TGTGCCAGCAGCCAAGATCTTACGACGAATGAGCAGTTCTTC,CASSQDLTTNEQFF
NA,NA,TRBJ2-2,TRBV5-1,TGCGCCAGCAGCTTGGGCAAGGGTTCTGCCGGGGAGCTGTTTTTT,CASSLGKGSAGELFF
TRBD1,NA,TRBJ1-1,TRBV5-1,TGCGCCAGCAGCTCAGGACAGGCAGAAGCTTTCTTT,CASSSGQAEAFF
NA,NA,TRBJ2-7,TRBV5-1,TGCGCCAGCAGCTTGGAAGGAGGGGGGAACGAGCAGTACTTC,CASSLEGGGNEQYF
NA,NA,TRBJ1-5,TRBV12-3/TRBV12-4,TGTGCCAGCGGCCCAACGTTTGGTCAGCCCCAGCATTTT,CASGPTFGQPQHF